These T cell receptor beta chains were read from a single sample in a study of T cells after yellow fever vaccination. TCRdb processed the 5' RACE reads anew with MiXCR; each CDR3 protein has one entry. The top ten clones hold about 17% of a sample with around 400,000 distinct CDR3 sequences, more than 9% of them seen once. The source material was PBMCs, sampled on the day of the first yellow fever vaccination. These receptors originate from a man between 18 and 29 years old who received the YFV17D yellow fever vaccine. CDR3s include the opening cysteine and the closing phenylalanine or tryptophan. The order of the fields is CDR3 DNA, CDR3 protein, D gene, clone size, J gene, V gene. A D gene is named only where the DNA matches it firmly. Clone size is given for some rows only: seen once, a few or many times, or a class if the clone is expanded.

CDR3nt: TGCGCCAGCAGCCCAAGCCGGGGGAGGGAGACCCAGTACTTC; CDR3aa: CASSPSRGRETQYF; d_gene: .; abundance: many; j_gene: TRBJ2-5; v_gene: TRBV5-1
CDR3nt: TGTGCCAGCAGCATCGGGGGGCGAGGCCAAGAGACCCAGTACTTC; CDR3aa: CASSIGGRGQETQYF; d_gene: .; abundance: .; j_gene: TRBJ2-5; v_gene: TRBV7-2
CDR3nt: TGTGCCAGCAGCCCGGGAGGGGTGCTGAGTAACACCATATATTTT; CDR3aa: CASSPGGVLSNTIYF; d_gene: .; abundance: many; j_gene: TRBJ1-3; v_gene: TRBV9
CDR3nt: TGCAGTGCTGAGGATTACCCCCACGGGGATACGCAGTATTTT; CDR3aa: CSAEDYPHGDTQYF; d_gene: .; abundance: .; j_gene: TRBJ2-3; v_gene: TRBV20-1
CDR3nt: TGCAGCGTTGTAGGACAGGCGATCTCCTACAATGAGCAGTTCTTC; CDR3aa: CSVVGQAISYNEQFF; d_gene: TRBD1; abundance: .; j_gene: TRBJ2-1; v_gene: TRBV29-1
CDR3nt: TGTGCCAGCAGCGTGACAGGGTCCACCGGGGAGCTGTTTTTT; CDR3aa: CASSVTGSTGELFF; d_gene: TRBD1; abundance: few; j_gene: TRBJ2-2; v_gene: TRBV7-6
CDR3nt: TGTGCCAGCAGCTTAGCACCGGGGCCAAACAATGAGCAGTTCTTC; CDR3aa: CASSLAPGPNNEQFF; d_gene: .; abundance: few; j_gene: TRBJ2-1; v_gene: TRBV7-9
CDR3nt: TGTGCCAGCAGTCGGACAGGGAGCTCTGGGGCCAACGTCCTGACTTTC; CDR3aa: CASSRTGSSGANVLTF; d_gene: TRBD1; abundance: .; j_gene: TRBJ2-6; v_gene: TRBV6-1
CDR3nt: TGTGCCAGCAATTCTGGCCAGGGCGGCAATCAGCCCCAGCATTTT; CDR3aa: CASNSGQGGNQPQHF; d_gene: .; abundance: .; j_gene: TRBJ1-5; v_gene: TRBV12-3/TRBV12-4
CDR3nt: TGTGCCAGCAGGACCGGCCCGGGCACTGAAGCTTTCTTT; CDR3aa: CASRTGPGTEAFF; d_gene: .; abundance: .; j_gene: TRBJ1-1; v_gene: TRBV13
CDR3nt: TGTGCCAGCAGCTTAGGACAGATAGGTAACCTTCAAGAGACCCAGTACTTC; CDR3aa: CASSLGQIGNLQETQYF; d_gene: .; abundance: few; j_gene: TRBJ2-5; v_gene: TRBV7-2
CDR3nt: TGTGCCAGCAGACCCCCACAGGGGACTAGCACAGATACGCAGTATTTT; CDR3aa: CASRPPQGTSTDTQYF; d_gene: .; abundance: .; j_gene: TRBJ2-3; v_gene: TRBV6-2/TRBV6-3
CDR3nt: TGTGCCAGCGCGCTAGGGTTTGATCAGCCCCAGCATTTT; CDR3aa: CASALGFDQPQHF; d_gene: .; abundance: few; j_gene: TRBJ1-5; v_gene: TRBV27
CDR3nt: TGTGCCAGCAGCTTAGCCAGGAACGGGGTCTCGGATGGCTACACCTTC; CDR3aa: CASSLARNGVSDGYTF; d_gene: .; abundance: .; j_gene: TRBJ1-2; v_gene: TRBV7-8
CDR3nt: TGCGCCAGCAGCCAAGATAACAGCTTTAACTATGGCTACACCTTC; CDR3aa: CASSQDNSFNYGYTF; d_gene: .; abundance: .; j_gene: TRBJ1-2; v_gene: TRBV4-3
CDR3nt: TGTGCCAGCAGCTTGCGACCCGCCAGCTACACCTTC; CDR3aa: CASSLRPASYTF; d_gene: .; abundance: many; j_gene: TRBJ1-2; v_gene: TRBV5-6
CDR3nt: TGTGCCAGCAGTAGATCCGGGACAGTGGCCCACGAGCAGTACTTC; CDR3aa: CASSRSGTVAHEQYF; d_gene: TRBD1; abundance: .; j_gene: TRBJ2-7; v_gene: TRBV7-3
CDR3nt: TGTGCCACCAGTGATTCCGGGACAGGGGCATCGCCTAGGGTTGCTGGCTACACCTTC; CDR3aa: CATSDSGTGASPRVAGYTF; d_gene: TRBD1; abundance: many; j_gene: TRBJ1-2; v_gene: TRBV24-1
CDR3nt: TGTGCCAGCAGTCAGGGAACGGGGGGGACCCAGTACTTC; CDR3aa: CASSQGTGGTQYF; d_gene: TRBD2; abundance: many; j_gene: TRBJ2-5; v_gene: TRBV7-2
CDR3nt: TGTGCCACCAGTGCTGGGGATAATGAAAAACTGTTTTTT; CDR3aa: CATSAGDNEKLFF; d_gene: .; abundance: .; j_gene: TRBJ1-4; v_gene: TRBV24-1
CDR3nt: TGTGCCAGCAGCAAAGCGCTTTCCTTCAGGGCGAGAGGTACCGGGGAGCTGTTTTTT; CDR3aa: CASSKALSFRARGTGELFF; d_gene: .; abundance: .; j_gene: TRBJ2-2; v_gene: TRBV21-1
CDR3nt: TGTGCCAGCAGGGCAGGGGGTGACACAGATACGCAGTATTTT; CDR3aa: CASRAGGDTDTQYF; d_gene: TRBD1; abundance: many; j_gene: TRBJ2-3; v_gene: TRBV5-4
CDR3nt: TGTGCCAGCAGCCTAACCCCTAGAGACGAGACCCAGTACTTC; CDR3aa: CASSLTPRDETQYF; d_gene: .; abundance: few; j_gene: TRBJ2-5; v_gene: TRBV3-1
CDR3nt: TGCGCCAGCAGCCAGTACGGCGGGAACGGCGAGAATTCACCCCTCCACTTT; CDR3aa: CASSQYGGNGENSPLHF; d_gene: .; abundance: few; j_gene: TRBJ1-6; v_gene: TRBV4-1
CDR3nt: TGTGCCAGCAGCTTGCGGACAGGGGGCCGGACTGAAGCTTTCTTT; CDR3aa: CASSLRTGGRTEAFF; d_gene: TRBD1; abundance: .; j_gene: TRBJ1-1; v_gene: TRBV5-4
CDR3nt: TGTGCCAGCAAGTCGGGGAATCAGCCCCAGCATTTT; CDR3aa: CASKSGNQPQHF; d_gene: .; abundance: .; j_gene: TRBJ1-5; v_gene: TRBV6-5
CDR3nt: TGTGCCAGCAGTTACTCGATCGGGATCCAAGAGACCCAGTACTTC; CDR3aa: CASSYSIGIQETQYF; d_gene: .; abundance: .; j_gene: TRBJ2-5; v_gene: TRBV6-5
CDR3nt: TGTGCCAGCTCGAAGGGTAGCTCCTATAATTCACCCCTCCACTTT; CDR3aa: CASSKGSSYNSPLHF; d_gene: .; abundance: few; j_gene: TRBJ1-6; v_gene: TRBV25-1
CDR3nt: TGTGCCAGCGGGGGTCGAGTTAGCCAGTTGAACACAGATACGCAGTATTTT; CDR3aa: CASGGRVSQLNTDTQYF; d_gene: .; abundance: .; j_gene: TRBJ2-3; v_gene: TRBV7-9
CDR3nt: TGTGCCAGCAGCTTAAGTGCGGGGCCCCAAGAGACCCAGTACTTC; CDR3aa: CASSLSAGPQETQYF; d_gene: .; abundance: many; j_gene: TRBJ2-5; v_gene: TRBV7-2
CDR3nt: TGTGCCAGCAGTTACGTTACAGCCTCTGGGGTAGGCTACACCTTC; CDR3aa: CASSYVTASGVGYTF; d_gene: .; abundance: few; j_gene: TRBJ1-2; v_gene: TRBV6-2/TRBV6-3
CDR3nt: TGCGCCAGCAGCTTGGGGCGCGGACTAGCGGGGGAAGAGACCCAGTACTTC; CDR3aa: CASSLGRGLAGEETQYF; d_gene: TRBD2; abundance: few; j_gene: TRBJ2-5; v_gene: TRBV5-1
CDR3nt: TGTGCCAGCGCGGGTGCCCGAGAGACCCAGTACTTC; CDR3aa: CASAGARETQYF; d_gene: .; abundance: .; j_gene: TRBJ2-5; v_gene: TRBV28
CDR3nt: TGCGCCAGCAGCTCGGGACTAGCTACGGGTGAGCAGTTCTTC; CDR3aa: CASSSGLATGEQFF; d_gene: TRBD2; abundance: many; j_gene: TRBJ2-1; v_gene: TRBV5-1
CDR3nt: TGTGCCAGCAGCTTGGGAGAACACAATGAGCAGTTCTTC; CDR3aa: CASSLGEHNEQFF; d_gene: .; abundance: few; j_gene: TRBJ2-1; v_gene: TRBV7-2
CDR3nt: TGTGCCAGCAGCCCGAGGGCGGGGGTCGGGGAGACCCAGTACTTC; CDR3aa: CASSPRAGVGETQYF; d_gene: TRBD2; abundance: few; j_gene: TRBJ2-5; v_gene: TRBV7-9
CDR3nt: TGTGCCAGCAGCCCCCGGGGGTCAGCAGATACGCAGTATTTT; CDR3aa: CASSPRGSADTQYF; d_gene: .; abundance: many; j_gene: TRBJ2-3; v_gene: TRBV7-2
CDR3nt: TGTGCCAGTAGATGGGACAGCTTACACTATGGCTACACCTTC; CDR3aa: CASRWDSLHYGYTF; d_gene: TRBD1; abundance: .; j_gene: TRBJ1-2; v_gene: TRBV19
CDR3nt: TGCGCCAGCAGCCCCTCTGGGAATGAGCAGTTCTTC; CDR3aa: CASSPSGNEQFF; d_gene: .; abundance: many; j_gene: TRBJ2-1; v_gene: TRBV5-1
CDR3nt: TGTGCCAGCAGCTTGAATAGCGGGGGGGCTTACAATGAGCAGTTCTTC; CDR3aa: CASSLNSGGAYNEQFF; d_gene: TRBD2; abundance: few; j_gene: TRBJ2-1; v_gene: TRBV5-4
CDR3nt: TGTGCCAGCAGTCAGGACAGGGGAGGAGAGACCCAGTACTTC; CDR3aa: CASSQDRGGETQYF; d_gene: TRBD1; abundance: many; j_gene: TRBJ2-5; v_gene: TRBV5-4
CDR3nt: TGTGCCAGCAGTTTAAGCCAGGGTTGGGGTGGAAACACCATATATTTT; CDR3aa: CASSLSQGWGGNTIYF; d_gene: .; abundance: few; j_gene: TRBJ1-3; v_gene: TRBV27
CDR3nt: TGCAGCGCGACGACAGGGGGCCTTGAAGCTTTCTTT; CDR3aa: CSATTGGLEAFF; d_gene: TRBD1; abundance: .; j_gene: TRBJ1-1; v_gene: TRBV29-1
CDR3nt: TGTGCCAGCAGTTACTCGCCAGCGAGTTGGGAGACCCAGTACTTC; CDR3aa: CASSYSPASWETQYF; d_gene: .; abundance: few; j_gene: TRBJ2-5; v_gene: TRBV6-2/TRBV6-3
CDR3nt: TGTGCCTGGGCGACAGGGCCCTACGAGCAGTACTTC; CDR3aa: CAWATGPYEQYF; d_gene: TRBD1; abundance: .; j_gene: TRBJ2-7; v_gene: TRBV30
CDR3nt: TGTGCCAGCAGTCGAACTCAGGGGACCCAGTACTTC; CDR3aa: CASSRTQGTQYF; d_gene: .; abundance: few; j_gene: TRBJ2-5; v_gene: TRBV6-5
CDR3nt: TGCGCCAGCAGTAAAACAGGGAGGGGAGAGACCCAGTACTTC; CDR3aa: CASSKTGRGETQYF; d_gene: .; abundance: many; j_gene: TRBJ2-5; v_gene: TRBV10-2
CDR3nt: TGTGCCAGTAGTAGCGTCGGACAGGGGCAGAAGGAGCTGTTTTTT; CDR3aa: CASSSVGQGQKELFF; d_gene: TRBD1; abundance: few; j_gene: TRBJ2-2; v_gene: TRBV19